Below are 25 T cell receptor beta chains sequenced from a single sample in a study of blood T cell repertoires in COVID-19. TCRdb's copy holds only in-frame clones and misses some; the assay was immunoSEQ multiplex PCR. The sample has roughly 110,000 clones; 84% are singletons. Source material: peripheral blood. The receptors derive from a human donor in a cohort sampled during active COVID-19.

The gene calls are TRBV2 and TRBJ2-7; D perhaps matches TRBD1 (5 bases). Germline V gene data show CDR1 as SNHLY and CDR2 as FYNNEI. CDR3 length equals 15 residues. The ends were cut back, 5 bases at V and 0 bases at J, with 14 bases in the middle. The CDR3 spells CASSRAGRDSYEQYF. Here the CDR3 DNA reads TGTGCCAGCAGTAGGGCTGGCAGGGACTCCTACGAGCAGTACTTC.

The CDR3 nucleotides are TGCGCCAGCAGCTTGGGTTCGGGGGGAGGTTCCTACGAGCAGTACTTC. Protein: CASSLGSGGGSYEQYF. V and J are TRBV5-1 and TRBJ2-7; 7 nucleotides match TRBD2. Germline assignment: CDR1 SGHRS and CDR2 YFSETQ. V trimming: 0 bases; J trimming: 1 base; junction bases outside the gene matches: 7. There are 16 residues in the CDR3. Drawing the rest from reference TRBV5-1 and TRBJ2-7, the complete variable domain is KAGVTQTPRYLIKTRGQQVTLSCSPISGHRSVSWYQQTPGQGLQFLFEYFSETQRNKGNFPGRFSGRQFSNSRSEMNVSTLELGDSALYLCASSLGSGGGSYEQYFGPGTRLTVT.

This clone was picked up one time. The V call is TRBV29-1, the J call TRBJ2-7, with 7 bases that match TRBD1. V lost 0 bases and J lost 3; bases outside the gene matches: 8. This CDR3 has 15 residues. Germline assignment: CDR1 SQVTM and CDR2 ANQGSEA. The CDR3 DNA sequence: TGCAGCGTTGAAGACCGGACCGGGACAGACTACGAGCAGTACTTC. Protein: CSVEDRTGTDYEQYF.

This chain links TRBV6-1 with TRBJ1-2; TRBD1 is a possible D gene (5 bases). V lost 0 bases and J lost 4, with 12 bases in between. The CDR3 contains 15 residues. CDR1 is MNHNS and CDR2 is SASEGT in the germline V gene. Written as DNA, the CDR3 is TGTGCCAGCAGTGAAGCAAGGGGCGTACCCTATGGCTACACCTTC. This codes for CASSEARGVPYGYTF.

The chain carries TRBV7-2 and TRBJ1-3; weak D call: TRBD1 (6 bases). Germline CDR1 SGHTA, CDR2 FQGNSA. The V end was cut by 3 bases, the J end by 3 bases, with 9 bases between. The length of the CDR3 is 14 residues. CDR3 bases: TGTGCCAGCAGCTTGGACAGCTTTGGAAACACCATATATTTT. It codes for CASSLDSFGNTIYF.

This clone was seen just once. The chain recombines TRBV5-1 with TRBJ2-2, with 8 bases identical to TRBD2. The V gene end was trimmed by 2 bases and the J gene end by 0 bases; junction bases not matched to a gene: 6. Germline V lookup: CDR1 SGHRS, CDR2 YFSETQ. The CDR3 totals 17 residues. CDR3 DNA: TGCGCCAGCAGCTTCTCCCAAGCGGGAGCGAACACCGGGGAGCTGTTTTTT. This encodes CASSFSQAGANTGELFF.

V gene TRBV19 combines with J gene TRBJ1-1; 8 bases match TRBD1. The J segment lost 4 bases and the V segment lost 3 bases, leaving 10 bases of the junction unmatched. Germline CDR1 is LNHDA and CDR2 is SQIVND (reference sequence). The length of the CDR3 is 16 residues. The CDR3 region is CASSMRQGARGTEAFF. CDR3 nucleotides: TGTGCCAGTAGTATGCGGCAGGGGGCGAGGGGCACTGAAGCTTTCTTT.

The chain uses TRBV2 and TRBJ2-5, with unresolved D. CDR1 and CDR2 from the germline V gene are SNHLY and FYNNEI. V was pared by 2 bases and J by 2 bases, with 9 bases between. CDR3 size: 14 residues. In nucleotides, the CDR3 is TGTGCCAGCAGTGAAATCGTAGAACAAGAGACCCAGTACTTC. It is translated as CASSEIVEQETQYF. Complete variable domain (other parts from reference TRBV2 and TRBJ2-5): EPEVTQTPSHQVTQMGQEVILRCVPISNHLYFYWYRQILGQKVEFLVSFYNNEISEKSEIFDDQFSVERPDGSNFTLKIRSTKLEDSAMYFCASSEIVEQETQYFGPGTRLLVL.

The V and J genes are TRBV7-2 and TRBJ2-3, with TRBD2 identical over 10 bases. This CDR3 has 16 residues. Germline V gives CDR1 SGHTA, CDR2 FQGNSA. V shed 5 bases, J shed 3 bases, and the junction held 8 bases outside the gene matches. CDR3 in amino acids: CASSITSGTRTDTQYF. Written as DNA, the CDR3 is TGTGCCAGCAGCATCACTAGCGGGACCAGAACAGATACGCAGTATTTT.

The V and J genes are TRBV9 and TRBJ2-1; 7 bases match TRBD2. The CDR3 spans 17 residues. Germline V gene data show CDR1 as SGDLS and CDR2 as YYNGEE. The junction had 7 bases not matched to a gene; V was cut back by 0 bases and J by 1 base. The CDR3 region is CASSVGGGRASYNEQFF. DNA of the CDR3: TGTGCCAGCAGCGTAGGGGGAGGGAGAGCGTCCTACAATGAGCAGTTCTTC.

The V and J genes are TRBV4-3 and TRBJ2-7, with D possibly being TRBD1 (5 bases). The CDR3 extends over 15 amino acids. Germline values: CDR1 LGHNA, CDR2 YSLEER. V lost 4 bases to trimming and J lost 0 bases, with 13 bases between them. CDR3 nucleotide sequence: TGCGCCAGCAGCCCAACAGGCGATAGCTCCTACGAGCAGTACTTC. Translated: CASSPTGDSSYEQYF.

This rearrangement joins TRBV4-1 to TRBJ1-5; TRBD1 agrees at 8 bases. CDR3 length: 19 amino acids. Losses at the gene ends were 2 bases for V and 3 bases for J; bases not matched to a gene: 15. Germline CDR1 MGHRA, CDR2 YSYEKL. The CDR3, as DNA: TGCGCCAGCAGCCAAACTATCCCAGGACAGGGAACTTCCAATCAGCCCCAGCATTTT. It encodes CASSQTIPGQGTSNQPQHF.

The rearrangement uses TRBV5-4 and TRBJ2-3; TRBD2 matches at 14 bases. The CDR3 is 16 residues long. V shed 4 bases, J shed 3 bases, and the junction held 4 bases outside the gene matches. Germline V lookup: CDR1 SGHNT, CDR2 YYREEE (reference sequence). The CDR3 loop is CASSTGTSGSTDTQYF. The CDR3 region has the DNA TGTGCCAGCAGCACCGGGACTAGCGGGAGTACAGATACGCAGTATTTT.

A single count supports this clone. The CDR3 DNA follows: TGTGCCTGGAGCCAATGGGAGCGACCTGGAAACACCATATATTTT. Amino acid sequence: CAWSQWERPGNTIYF. The chain joins TRBV30 to TRBJ1-3; D not certain. The CDR3 covers 15 residues. V was cut by 3 bases and J by 2 bases, with 14 bases left in between. Germline V CDR1 and CDR2: GTSNPN, SVGIG (reference sequence).

The J gene is TRBJ1-1, the V gene TRBV7-9; D not resolved. The CDR3 is made up of 14 amino acids. Per the germline V gene, CDR1 is SEHNR and CDR2 is FQNEAQ (reference sequence). Trimming took 1 base from V and 2 from J, leaving 8 bases between them. The CDR3 nucleotides read TGTGCCAGCAGCTTAGATGCAGATAACACTGAAGCTTTCTTT. Its translation: CASSLDADNTEAFF.

The genes are TRBV11-2 and TRBJ2-5; TRBD2 matches 7 bases. Germline CDR1 is SGHAT and CDR2 is FQNNGV. The CDR3 is 17 residues long. V lost 5 bases, J lost 4 bases, and 16 bases stayed unmatched. This CDR3 is CASSLRSWGRAGETQYF. The CDR3 coding sequence is TGTGCCAGCAGCCTTAGATCCTGGGGGAGGGCCGGAGAGACCCAGTACTTC.

The V and J genes are TRBV9 and TRBJ2-1; TRBD2 aligns across 14 bases. The CDR3 length is 16 residues. From germline, CDR1 is SGDLS and CDR2 YYNGEE. The V gene end was trimmed by 4 bases and the J gene end by 7 bases; junction bases not matched to a gene: 7. The CDR3 sequence is CASSLPGTSGSNEQFF. As DNA, the CDR3 is TGTGCCAGCAGCTTACCCGGGACTAGCGGGAGTAATGAGCAGTTCTTC.

This chain links TRBV18 with TRBJ2-3; the match to TRBD2 covers 7 bases. The V gene end was trimmed by 3 bases and the J gene end by 3 bases; junction bases not matched to a gene: 6. The V gene's germline CDR1 is KGHSH and CDR2 LQKENI. The CDR3 contains 15 residues. The CDR3 is CASSPGSGKTDTQYF. As DNA, the CDR3 is TGTGCCAGCTCACCTGGGAGCGGGAAAACAGATACGCAGTATTTT.

The genes are TRBV28 and TRBJ2-3, with D possibly being TRBD1 (6 bases). Per germline, CDR1 MDHEN and CDR2 SYDVKM. This CDR3 region has 15 residues. The germline V and J ends were trimmed by 6 bases and 5 bases, with 18 bases remaining between them. This CDR3 is CASSPSFEQGDTQYF. CDR3 nucleotides: TGTGCCAGCAGCCCTAGCTTCGAACAGGGAGATACGCAGTATTTT. Using reference TRBV28 and TRBJ2-3 for the parts outside the CDR3, the full variable domain is DVKVTQSSRYLVKRTGEKVFLECVQDMDHENMFWYRQDPGLGLRLIYFSYDVKMKEKGDIPEGYSVSREKKERFSLILESASTNQTSMYLCASSPSFEQGDTQYFGPGTRLTVL.

This chain links TRBV7-2 with TRBJ2-7; 8 positions match TRBD2. The CDR3 contains 15 residues. Germline trimming cut 1 base from V and 2 bases from J; bases unmatched to any gene: 4. Germline values: CDR1 SGHTA, CDR2 FQGNSA. This CDR3 is CASSLGGGQTYEQYV. CDR3 bases: TGTGCCAGCAGCTTAGGCGGGGGGCAAACCTACGAGCAGTACGTC.

On this clone: An end of the junction differs from the germline gene, which may be a read error. This chain connects TRBV4-3 to TRBJ2-1; 8 bases agree with TRBD2. There are 16 residues in the CDR3. From germline, CDR1 is LGHNA and CDR2 YSLEER. CDR3 sequence (DNA): TGCGCCAGCAGCCAAGATCAGATCGGGAGGGCCTTCCCTCCGGTCTTC. Translating it yields CASSQDQIGRAFPPVF.

This clone has more than one count but fewer than ten. This sequence joins TRBV6-1 and TRBJ2-7; a possible D gene is TRBD1 (6 bases). The CDR3 covers 17 residues. CDR1 and CDR2 (germline): MNHNS, SASEGT. The V end lost 0 bases, the J end lost 0 bases, and 15 bases lay between the germline ends. CDR3 protein: CASSEAETGKSSYEQYV. CDR3 in DNA: TGTGCCAGCAGTGAAGCAGAGACAGGAAAGAGCTCCTACGAGCAGTACGTC.

J is TRBJ1-1 and V is TRBV5-4; D gene ambiguous. Trimming removed 4 bases at V and 0 bases at J, with 7 bases between. Germline CDR1 and CDR2: SGHNT and YYREEE (reference sequence). The CDR3 sequence is 13 residues long. The CDR3 coding sequence is TGTGCCAGCAGCCTTATATTGAACACTGAAGCTTTCTTT. It codes for CASSLILNTEAFF. Full variable domain (outside the CDR3, taken from reference TRBV5-4 and TRBJ1-1): ETGVTQSPTHLIKTRGQQVTLRCSSQSGHNTVSWYQQALGQGPQFIFQYYREEENGRGNFPPRFSGLQFPNYSSELNVNALELDDSALYLCASSLILNTEAFFGQGTRLTVV.

This clone has only one observation. CDR3 in amino acids: CASSLERTVQGEAFF. CDR3 nucleotide sequence: TGTGCCAGCAGCTTAGAAAGGACCGTTCAGGGTGAAGCTTTCTTT. This chain uses TRBV11-2 with TRBJ1-1, with D possibly being TRBD1 (5 bases). Germline CDR1 SGHAT, CDR2 FQNNGV. Trimming left V 0 bases short and J 7 bases short, with 15 bases between. This CDR3 is 15 amino acids long.

This clone was seen just once. The chain uses TRBV5-4 and TRBJ1-1; 8 nucleotides agree with TRBD1. V gave up 6 bases and J gave up 3 bases; unmatched junction bases: 10. CDR1 SGHNT and CDR2 YYREEE come from the germline V gene (reference sequence). The length of the CDR3 is 15 residues. The CDR3 nucleotides read TGTGCCAGCAACCCCGAGAACAGGGGGGACACTGAAGCTTTCTTT. It encodes CASNPENRGDTEAFF.